This TCR beta chain was found in a study of blood T cell repertoires in COVID-19. Study summary: Sample material is recorded as cDNA or gDNA derived from T cells, B-cell-depleted T cells, or PBMCs.

Clones were read by immunoSEQ multiplex PCR, and TCRdb kept only the in-frame ones, dropping some. The sample has tens of thousands of clones; 89% are singletons. In this sample, this clone turned up once. Germline lookup yields CDR1 LGHNA and CDR2 YSLEER. J lost 8 bases, V lost 0 bases, and 8 bases had no gene match. The CDR3 extends over 16 amino acids. The origin of this receptor is a man aged 55 to 70 with active COVID-19. This sequence joins TRBV4-3 and TRBJ2-4; 9 bases are a match to TRBD1. The material sequenced was peripheral blood. CDR3 region: CASSQDSMGQGDIQYF. The CDR3 bases are TGCGCCAGCAGCCAAGATAGCATGGGACAGGGTGACATTCAGTACTTC.